Here is one TCR beta chain with its context. Its antigen is undetermined. Using immunoSEQ multiplex PCR, the repertoire was profiled, and TCRdb retains in-frame clones only, with some absent. The data hold about 40,000 clones, with about 90% observed a single time. These data are taken from a study of graft-versus-host responses after intestinal transplantation. Study outcomes and limitations: GvH clones detected in recipient marrow included some appearing first in ileum or blood.

Trimming removed 4 bases from V and 3 bases from J, with 10 bases in between. The CDR3 has 13 residues. Germline loops: CDR1 SGHRS, CDR2 YFSETQ. The chain has TRBV5-1 and TRBJ1-2; D remains ambiguous. This receptor was obtained from a human patient who received an intestinal transplant, so some T cells may come from the graft donor. The source was PBMCs, collected around 320 days after intestinal transplant. In DNA form, the CDR3 reads TGCGCCAGCAGCCTAGGACGGCACTATGGCTACACCTTC. Its translation: CASSLGRHYGYTF.